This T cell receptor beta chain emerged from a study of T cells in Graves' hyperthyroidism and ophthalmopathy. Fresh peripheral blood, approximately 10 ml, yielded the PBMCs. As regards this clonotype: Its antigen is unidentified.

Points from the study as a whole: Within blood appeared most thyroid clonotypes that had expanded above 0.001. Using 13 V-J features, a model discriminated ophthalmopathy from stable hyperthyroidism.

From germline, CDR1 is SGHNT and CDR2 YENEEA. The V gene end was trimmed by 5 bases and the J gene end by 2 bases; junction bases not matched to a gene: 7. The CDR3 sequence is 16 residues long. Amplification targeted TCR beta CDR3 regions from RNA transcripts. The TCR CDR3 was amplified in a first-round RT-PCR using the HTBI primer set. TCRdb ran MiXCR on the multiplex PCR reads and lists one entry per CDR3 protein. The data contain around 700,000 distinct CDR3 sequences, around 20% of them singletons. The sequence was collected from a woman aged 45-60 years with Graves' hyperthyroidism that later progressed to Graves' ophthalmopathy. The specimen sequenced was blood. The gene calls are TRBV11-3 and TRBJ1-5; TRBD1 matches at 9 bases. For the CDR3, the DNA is TGTGCCAGCAGCGTGAAGAGGACAGGGGGCAATCAGCCCCAGCATTTT. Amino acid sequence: CASSVKRTGGNQPQHF.